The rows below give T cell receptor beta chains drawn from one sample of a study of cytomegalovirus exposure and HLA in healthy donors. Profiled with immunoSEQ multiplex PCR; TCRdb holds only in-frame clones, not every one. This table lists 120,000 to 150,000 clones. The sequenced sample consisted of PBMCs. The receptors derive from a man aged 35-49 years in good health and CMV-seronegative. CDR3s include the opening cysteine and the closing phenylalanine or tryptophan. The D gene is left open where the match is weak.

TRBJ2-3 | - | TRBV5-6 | CASSSGGTQYF | TGTGCCAGCAGCTCCGGCGGTACGCAGTATTTT
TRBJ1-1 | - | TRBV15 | CATSSSSSTEAFF | TGTGCCACCAGCTCGTCGTCCAGTACTGAAGCTTTCTTT
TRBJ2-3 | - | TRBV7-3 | CASSPQNTDTQYF | TGTGCCAGCAGCCCACAAAACACAGATACGCAGTATTTT
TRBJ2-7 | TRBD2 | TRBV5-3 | CARSLAGTSGGGRDEQYF | TGTGCCAGAAGCTTGGCCGGGACTAGCGGGGGGGGTCGGGACGAGCAGTACTTC
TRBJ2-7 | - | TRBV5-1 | CASSRDGNYEQYF | TGCGCCAGCAGCCGTGACGGGAACTACGAGCAGTACTTC
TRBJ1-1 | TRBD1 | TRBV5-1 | CASTYYVFRDRGNTEAFF | TGCGCCAGCACCTATTACGTCTTCCGGGACAGGGGGAACACTGAAGCTTTCTTT
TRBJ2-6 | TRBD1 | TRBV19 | CASSVWDRGTGANVLTF | TGTGCCAGTAGTGTCTGGGACAGGGGAACTGGGGCCAACGTCCTGACTTTC
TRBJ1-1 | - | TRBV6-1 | CASGTQQGGTGAFF | TGTGCCAGCGGAACGCAACAGGGAGGGACTGGAGCTTTCTTT
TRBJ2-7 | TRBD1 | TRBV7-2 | CASSLGGTGIYEQYF | TGTGCCAGCAGCTTAGGGGGGACAGGGATCTACGAGCAGTACTTC
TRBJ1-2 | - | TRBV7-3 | CASSSDSGGYTF | TGTGCCAGCAGCTCGGACAGCGGTGGCTACACCTTC
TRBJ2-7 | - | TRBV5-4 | CASSLESSSYEQYF | TGTGCCAGCAGCTTGGAGTCGAGCTCCTACGAGCAGTACTTC
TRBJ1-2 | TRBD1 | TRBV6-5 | CASSYWGQGINYGYTF | TGTGCCAGCAGTTACTGGGGACAGGGGATCAACTATGGCTACACCTTC
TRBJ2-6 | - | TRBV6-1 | CASSEHFLSGANVLTF | TGTGCCAGCAGTGAACACTTTCTCTCTGGGGCCAACGTCCTGACTTTC
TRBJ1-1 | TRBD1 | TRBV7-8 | CASSLVGTGGYTEAFF | TGTGCCAGCAGCTTAGTCGGCACAGGGGGATACACTGAAGCTTTCTTT
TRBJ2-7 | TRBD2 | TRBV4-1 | CASSHGLLAGGSYEQYF | TGCGCCAGCAGCCACGGATTACTAGCGGGGGGTTCCTACGAGCAGTACTTC
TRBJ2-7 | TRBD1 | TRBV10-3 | CAISDRGSSYEQYF | TGTGCCATCAGCGACAGGGGTTCCTCCTACGAGCAGTACTTC
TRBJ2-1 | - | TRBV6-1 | CASIVAGKNEQFF | TGTGCCAGCATTGTGGCAGGGAAGAATGAGCAGTTCTTC
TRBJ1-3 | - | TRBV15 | CATSTRPPRDTIYF | TGTGCCACCAGCACTCGACCGCCGCGGGACACCATATATTTT
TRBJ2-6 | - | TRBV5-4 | CASSFMTGANVLTF | TGTGCCAGCAGCTTCATGACAGGGGCCAACGTCCTGACTTTC
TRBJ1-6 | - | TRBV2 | CASSPGTSFSPLHF | TGTGCCAGCAGCCCCGGGACTAGCTTTTCACCCCTCCACTTT
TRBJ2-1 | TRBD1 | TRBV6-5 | CASGTGVVSYNEQFF | TGTGCCAGCGGGACAGGGGTGGTTTCCTACAATGAGCAGTTCTTC
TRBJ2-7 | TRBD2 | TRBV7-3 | CASKLGSGGDEQYF | TGTGCCAGCAAATTGGGAAGTGGGGGGGACGAGCAGTACTTC
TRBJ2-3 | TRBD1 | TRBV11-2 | CASSAVLGQGAVDTQYF | TGTGCCAGCAGCGCTGTTCTCGGACAGGGGGCGGTAGATACGCAGTATTTT
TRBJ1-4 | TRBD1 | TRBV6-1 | CASSETGENEKLFF | TGTGCCAGCAGTGAGACAGGGGAGAATGAAAAACTGTTTTTT
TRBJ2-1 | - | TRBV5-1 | CASSSPPGDAINEQFF | TGCGCCAGCAGCTCCCCCCCGGGGGATGCTATTAATGAGCAGTTCTTC
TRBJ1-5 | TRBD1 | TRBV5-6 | CASSLGTGVPPQHF | TGTGCCAGCAGCTTAGGAACAGGGGTCCCGCCCCAGCATTTT
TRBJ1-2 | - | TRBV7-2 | CASTQGGGYGYTF | TGTGCCAGCACCCAAGGCGGCGGCTATGGCTACACCTTC
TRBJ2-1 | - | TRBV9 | CASSVLSGKTGSNEQFF | TGTGCCAGCAGCGTACTGTCTGGGAAAACAGGGTCCAATGAGCAGTTCTTC
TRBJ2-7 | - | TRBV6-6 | CASSYSGSGVYEQYF | TGTGCCAGCAGTTACTCGGGGTCAGGGGTCTACGAGCAGTACTTC
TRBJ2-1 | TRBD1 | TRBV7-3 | CASSLGQGLYNEQFF | TGTGCCAGCAGCTTAGGACAGGGGCTCTACAATGAGCAGTTCTTC
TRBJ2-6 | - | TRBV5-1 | CASSSRSTESGANVLTF | TGCGCCAGCAGCTCCCGGTCCACCGAGTCTGGGGCCAACGTCCTGACTTTC
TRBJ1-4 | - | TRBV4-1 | CASSKSGEKLFF | TGCGCCAGCAGCAAGTCCGGTGAAAAACTGTTTTTT
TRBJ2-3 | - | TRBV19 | CASSIWDTALPDTQYF | TGTGCCAGTAGTATTTGGGACACGGCTCTTCCAGATACGCAGTATTTT
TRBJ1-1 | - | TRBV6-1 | CASRTGRLNTEAFF | TGTGCCAGCAGAACAGGACGATTGAACACTGAAGCTTTCTTT
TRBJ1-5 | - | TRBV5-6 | CASSTTGSVQPQHF | TGTGCCAGCAGCACGACAGGTTCCGTTCAGCCCCAGCATTTT
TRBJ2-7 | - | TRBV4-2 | CASSQGAGWDYEQYF | TGTGCCAGCAGCCAGGGAGCCGGGTGGGACTACGAGCAGTACTTC
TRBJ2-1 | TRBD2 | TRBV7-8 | CASSLGTSGAHEQFF | TGTGCCAGCAGCTTAGGGACTAGCGGGGCCCATGAGCAGTTCTTC
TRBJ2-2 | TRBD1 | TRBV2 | CASSKGTVANTGELFF | TGTGCCAGCAGTAAGGGGACAGTAGCGAACACCGGGGAGCTGTTTTTT
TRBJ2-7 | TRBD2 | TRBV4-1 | CASSKLAGVYEQYF | TGCGCCAGCAGCAAACTAGCGGGAGTCTACGAGCAGTACTTC
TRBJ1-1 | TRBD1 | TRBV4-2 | CASSPGQGAGTEAFF | TGTGCCAGCAGCCCTGGACAGGGGGCCGGCACTGAAGCTTTCTTT
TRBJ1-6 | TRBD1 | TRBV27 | CASSLWSPRQGVGNSPLHF | TGTGCCAGCAGTTTATGGTCCCCCCGACAGGGGGTAGGGAATTCACCCCTCCACTTT
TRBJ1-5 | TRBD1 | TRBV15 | CATSSQGGFSNQPQHF | TGTGCCACCAGCAGCCAAGGGGGCTTTAGCAATCAGCCCCAGCATTTT
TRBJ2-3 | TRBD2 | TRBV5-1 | CASSLGGTSGPGDTQYF | TGCGCCAGCAGCTTGGGGGGGACTAGCGGTCCGGGGGATACGCAGTATTTT